These 22 T cell receptor beta chains were sequenced from one sample in a study of tumor and adjacent non-tumor tissue in lung cancer. A modified ARM-PCR protocol with three rounds of nested PCR amplified TCRbeta. TCRdb fed the multiplex PCR reads into MiXCR, producing one record per CDR3 protein. This sample has more than 75,000 distinct CDR3 sequences; 80% occur once, and the top ten carry less than 40%. This sample's RNA came from whole unsorted tissue. Distant lung tissue was collected more than 3 cm away from the tumor edge. The source material was distant non-tumor lung tissue. These receptors were obtained from a man in his 60s with small cell lung cancer.

Concerning this clonotype: Germline and junction disagree at one end, which may indicate a read error. The chain recombines TRBV12-3 or TRBV12-4 with TRBJ2-1, with D uncertain. CDR3 size: 13 residues. DNA for the CDR3: TGTGCCAGCAGTTTCCCGATTACTAATGAGCACTTCTTC. This translates into CASSFPITNEHFF.

Remarks on this clonotype: Here the CDR3 omits its conserved ending phenylalanine or tryptophan, so a read error is the likely source. The J gene is TRBJ1-4, the V gene TRBV6-1; 7 nucleotides align to TRBD1. Germline V CDR1 and CDR2: MNHNS, SASEGT. With V trimmed by 7 bases and J by 7 bases, 12 bases remained unmatched. CDR3 length equals 15 residues. The CDR3 loop reads CASTFGRQGSEKLFL. The CDR3 region has the DNA TGTGCCAGCACTTTCGGTCGACAGGGAAGTGAAAAACTGTTTCTT.

Only one count was recorded for this clonotype. J is TRBJ2-7 and V is TRBV11-2; D gene unclear. Germline assignment: CDR1 SGHAT and CDR2 FQNNGV. The CDR3 length is 14 residues. CDR3 sequence (DNA): TGTGCTAGCAGCCCCGACTTGGACTCCTACGAGCAGTACGTC. Protein product: CASSPDLDSYEQYV.

This clonotype appeared a single time. One junction end does not reproduce the germline sequence, and a read error may be involved. The chain employs TRBV29-1 and TRBJ2-7, with 7 bases lining up with TRBD2. In germline, CDR1 is SQVTM, CDR2 ANQGSEA. The CDR3 loop spans 15 amino acids. DNA of the CDR3: TGCAGCGTTGCCCCGACGTCACTAGCGTGTAGAGAGCAGTACTTT. The encoded protein is CSVAPTSLACREQYF.

With regard to this clonotype: A junction end diverges from the germline sequence, so it may reflect a read error. CDR3 DNA: TGTGTCAGCAGTTCGCCCCTTCACGGGTCCCACGAGCAGTACTTC. Encoded protein: CVSSSPLHGSHEQYF. The genes are TRBV12-3 or TRBV12-4 and TRBJ2-7; D is ambiguous. The CDR3 has 15 amino acids.

A word on this clonotype: The junction departs from germline at one end; a sequencing error may be responsible. The chain carries TRBV6-6 and TRBJ2-3; TRBD1 is a possible D gene (6 bases). CDR3 length: 11 amino acids. The germline gives CDR1 MNHNY, CDR2 SVGAGI (reference sequence). The CDR3 nucleotides are TGTGCAAGCAGCCCAGGGGATACGCATTATTTT. This sequence encodes CASSPGDTHYF.

This clonotype was seen many times. This sequence joins TRBV5-1 and TRBJ2-7; D is tentatively TRBD1 or TRBD2 (5 bases each). Germline CDR1 reads SGHRS; CDR2 reads YFSETQ. V lost 0 bases and J 3 bases, leaving 10 bases between the germline ends. This CDR3 is built from 14 residues. For the CDR3, the DNA is TGCGCCAGCAGCTTGGTACTAGGGGACTACGAGCAGTACTTC. Translation gives CASSLVLGDYEQYF. The full variable domain, in which reference TRBV5-1 and TRBJ2-7 provide the parts outside the CDR3, is KAGVTQTPRYLIKTRGQQVTLSCSPISGHRSVSWYQQTPGQGLQFLFEYFSETQRNKGNFPGRFSGRQFSNSRSEMNVSTLELGDSALYLCASSLVLGDYEQYFGPGTRLTVT.

The V call is TRBV11-2, the J call TRBJ1-5, with unresolved D. The V end was cut by 5 bases, the J end by 6 bases, with 17 bases between. Germline V gene lookup returns CDR1 SGHAT and CDR2 FQNNGV. This CDR3 contains 15 residues. The CDR3 sequence: CASSPRTGRIQPQHF. CDR3 sequence (DNA): TGTGCCAGCAGCCCCAGGACTGGGCGTATTCAGCCCCAGCATTTT.

As regards this clonotype: An end of the junction differs from the germline gene, which may be a read error. The chain links TRBV20-1 to TRBJ2-5; 11 bases map to TRBD1. The CDR3 length is 16 residues. Germline CDR1 DFQATT, CDR2 SNEGSKA (reference sequence). The CDR3 DNA follows: TGCAGTGTTAGAGAGGACAGGGGGCGATTGGAAGAGACCCAGTACTTC. It is translated as CSVREDRGRLEETQYF.

This clonotype was observed a single time. A read error may account for a junction end that differs from germline. The V call is TRBV29-1, the J call TRBJ1-4; no definite D call. Germline CDR1 reads SQVTM; CDR2 reads ANQGSEA. There are 12 residues in the CDR3. In nucleotides, the CDR3 is TGTAGCGCCTGGCCAGATTCAGAAAAAGTGTTTTTT. As protein: CSAWPDSEKVFF.

Concerning this clonotype itself: Sequence at one end of the junction differs from germline and may be a read error. J is TRBJ1-1 and V is TRBV6-1; TRBD1 is a possible D gene (6 bases). This CDR3 region has 14 residues. Germline CDR1 reads MNHNS; CDR2 reads SASEGT. Here the CDR3 DNA reads TGTACCAGCACACGAGGCGGACAGAATACTGAAGCTTTCTTT. This encodes CTSTRGGQNTEAFF.

In this sample, this clonotype is medium-sized (0.01 to 0.1%). V is TRBV6-2 or TRBV6-3 and J is TRBJ1-2; no reliable D call. The V and J ends lost 6 bases and 8 bases respectively, with 16 bases between them. Germline CDR1 is MNHEY and CDR2 is SVGEGT. This CDR3 contains 13 residues. For the CDR3, the DNA is TGTGCCAGCAGCCCGATTGGGGTTGCCGGCTACACCTTC. This codes for CASSPIGVAGYTF.

About this clonotype itself: The junction shows a germline mismatch at one end, possibly a read error. V and J are TRBV6-1 and TRBJ2-6; D is perhaps TRBD1 or TRBD2 (5 bases each). This CDR3 has 13 amino acids. Germline V gene lookup returns CDR1 MNHNS and CDR2 SASEGT. CDR3: CASKLSGANLLTF. CDR3 nucleotide sequence: TGTGCCAGCAAGTTATCCGGGGCCAACCTCCTGACTTTC.

Turning to this clonotype: This likely comes from a read error, as the CDR3 has no conserved phenylalanine or tryptophan at its end. This chain uses TRBV29-1 with TRBJ1-5; D gene unclear. The CDR3 is 13 amino acids. CDR1 and CDR2 from the germline V gene are SQVTM and ANQGSEA. V was cut by 7 bases and J by 4 bases, with 14 bases left in between. The CDR3 DNA reads as TGCAGCGCGAGAGCAGGCACTAATCAGCCCCAGCATTGT. Amino acid sequence: CSARAGTNQPQHC.

Turning to this clonotype: As the CDR3 is not closed by the conserved phenylalanine or tryptophan, this likely results from a read error. No DNA is shown, since the ends of the CDR3 on it are uncertain; the CDR3 is the one TCRdb lists. V and J are TRBV7-2 and TRBJ2-6. A total of 15 residues make up the CDR3, ends included. From germline, CDR1 is SGHTA and CDR2 FQGNSA. CDR3 loop: CASSSQLTGANVLTL.

Notes on this clonotype: This may be a read error: a much more frequent sequence differs by one nucleotide. The chain is built from TRBV6-5 and TRBJ2-1; the match to TRBD2 covers 8 bases. The CDR3 consists of 18 residues. Germline CDR1 is MNHEY and CDR2 is SVGAGI. The CDR3 nucleotides are TGTCCCAGCAGTGAACTAGCTTCCGGGACTAGAAGGCACAATGAGCAGTTCTTC. Its translation: CPSSELASGTRRHNEQFF.

This clonotype was recorded once. A read error is likely, as this CDR3 ends without the conserved phenylalanine or tryptophan. The chain employs TRBV5-5 and TRBJ2-7, with TRBD2 matching 9 bases. Per the germline V gene, CDR1 is SGHKS and CDR2 is YYEKEE (reference sequence). This CDR3 comprises 15 residues. The trim removed 3 bases at V and 6 bases at J, leaving 10 bases unmatched. This CDR3 is CASSYGTSGRSEQYL. Here the CDR3 DNA reads TGTGCCAGCAGCTACGGGACCAGCGGGAGGAGCGAGCAGTACTTA.

Comments on this clonotype: A junction end diverges from the germline sequence, so it may reflect a read error. The rearrangement uses TRBV10-3 and TRBJ2-1, with D uncertain. The CDR3 runs 15 residues. Germline CDR1 reads ENHRY; CDR2 reads SYGVKD. Here the CDR3 reads CAIRRAQDSYNEQFF. The DNA for the CDR3 is TGTGCCATCAGACGAGCGCAGGATTCCTACAATGAACAGTTCTTC.

The chain uses TRBV12-3 or TRBV12-4 and TRBJ2-3; D may be TRBD2 (6 bases). V lost 4 bases and J lost 15, with 29 bases in between. This CDR3 is 16 amino acids long. This chain's CDR3 is CASSYPKTGVTDMQYF. CDR3 nucleotides: TGTGCCAGCAGTTACCCAAAAACGGGGGTCACAGATATGCAATATTTT.

As to this clonotype: Likely a read error: the CDR3 ends without its conserved phenylalanine or tryptophan. The rearrangement uses TRBV4-1 and TRBJ2-5, with 11 bases fitting TRBD1. The CDR3 loop spans 17 amino acids. Germline V gene sequence: CDR1 MGHRA, CDR2 YSYEKL. DNA for the CDR3: TGCGCCAGCGGCCAAGAATCTCGTCGGGACAGGGGGGAGACCCAGTACTCC. It yields the protein CASGQESRRDRGETQYS.

In regard to this clonotype: The germline gene is not matched at one end of the junction; a read error may be the cause. The gene calls are TRBV24-1 and TRBJ2-3, with D perhaps assigned TRBD1 or TRBD2 (6 bases each). This CDR3 is 16 amino acids long. In germline, CDR1 is KGHDR, CDR2 SFDVKD. Here the CDR3 DNA reads TGTGCCACCAGTGACCCTAGACTGGGGGGCACAGATACGGAGTATTTT. Translated: CATSDPRLGGTDTEYF.

Of note for this clonotype: At one end the junction does not follow the germline gene, possibly because of a read error. V and J are TRBV5-6 and TRBJ2-7; a possible D gene is TRBD2 (5 bases). This CDR3 comprises 11 residues. The V gene's germline CDR1 is SGHDT and CDR2 YYEEEE. This CDR3 is CASNSGFERYF. CDR3 in DNA: TGTGCCAGCAACTCGGGGTTCGAGCGGTACTTC.